The 20 T cell receptor beta chains in this list originate from one sample, sequenced in a study of graft-versus-host responses after intestinal transplantation. Repertoires were generated with immunoSEQ multiplex PCR, while TCRdb's copy carries only in-frame clones and drops some. The table includes some 41,000 clones, around 90% detected once. Sequencing was performed on PBMCs, taken approximately 320 days after intestinal transplant. Receptors were obtained from a human patient who received an intestinal transplant, so some T cells may come from the graft donor.

CDR3 in amino acids: CASSQTGDNSPLHF. CDR3 nucleotide sequence: TGCGCCAGCAGTCAGACAGGGGATAATTCACCCCTCCACTTT. This sequence joins TRBV23-1 and TRBJ1-6; 8 bases align to TRBD1. TRBV23-1 is an open reading frame, and its role is uncertain. CDR3 length: 14 amino acids. Trimming took 3 bases from V and 5 from J; bases not matched to a gene: 0.

This rearrangement joins TRBV7-6 to TRBJ2-7; TRBD1 agrees at 9 bases. V dropped 5 bases and J dropped 4; count of bases not matched to a gene: 12. Germline lookup yields CDR1 SGHVS and CDR2 FNYEAQ. This CDR3 spans 16 amino acids. CDR3 region: CASSPLPGQGFYEQYF. In DNA, the CDR3 is TGTGCCAGCAGCCCTCTCCCGGGACAGGGTTTTTACGAGCAGTACTTC.

V is TRBV25-1 and J is TRBJ2-1; 8 bases are shared with TRBD1. The germline V gene encodes CDR1 MGHDK and CDR2 SYGVNS. V lost 4 bases to trimming and J lost 2 bases; unmatched junction nucleotides: 7. The CDR3 length is 16 residues. CDR3 residues: CASSVLGTGAYNEQFF. For the CDR3, the DNA is TGTGCCAGCAGTGTTTTAGGGACAGGAGCCTACAATGAGCAGTTCTTC.

In its sample, this clone was seen a few times. The chain employs TRBV19 and TRBJ1-1; 10 positions match TRBD1. Trimming at V came to 5 bases and at J to 3 bases, leaving 12 bases not matched to a gene. This CDR3 is built from 17 residues. Germline V lookup: CDR1 LNHDA, CDR2 SQIVND (reference sequence). CDR3 loop: CASSPRTGGIGYTEAFF. The CDR3 DNA reads TGTGCCAGTAGTCCTCGGACAGGGGGAATCGGGTACACTGAAGCTTTCTTT. Full variable domain (outside the CDR3, taken from reference TRBV19 and TRBJ1-1): DGGITQSPKYLFRKEGQNVTLSCEQNLNHDAMYWYRQDPGQGLRLIYYSQIVNDFQKGDIAEGYSVSREKKESFPLTVTSAQKNPTAFYLCASSPRTGGIGYTEAFFGQGTRLTVV.

V is TRBV28 and J is TRBJ2-7; TRBD2 aligns across 8 bases. The CDR3 has 15 amino acids. The V gene end was trimmed by 8 bases and the J gene end by 3 bases; junction bases not matched to a gene: 12. Per germline, CDR1 MDHEN and CDR2 SYDVKM. The CDR3 is CASGLTGTRSYEQYF. The CDR3 nucleotides are TGTGCCAGCGGATTAACCGGGACTAGGAGCTACGAGCAGTACTTC.

The table lists this clone with a count of one. V and J are TRBV19 and TRBJ1-1, with D possibly TRBD1 on 5 matching bases. The length of the CDR3 is 13 residues. Germline lookup yields CDR1 LNHDA and CDR2 SQIVND (reference sequence). V shed 2 bases and J shed 10 bases, with 14 bases lying between them. The CDR3 DNA sequence: TGTGCCAGTAGTATATCGGAGGGGTCGGGAGCTTTCTTT. It codes for CASSISEGSGAFF.

J is TRBJ2-7 and V is TRBV6-5, with 9 bases identical to TRBD2. After removal of 5 bases from V and 6 bases from J, the junction contained 8 bases not matched to a gene. The CDR3 length is 14 residues. CDR1 is MNHEY and CDR2 is SVGAGI in the germline V gene. The CDR3 region is CASSRGLAWAEQYF. DNA of the CDR3: TGTGCCAGCAGTAGGGGACTAGCTTGGGCCGAGCAGTACTTC.

The genes are TRBV2 and TRBJ2-7; D is possibly TRBD1 (7 bases). The CDR3 totals 14 residues. The germline CDR1 and CDR2 sequences are SNHLY and FYNNEI. V lost 4 bases, J lost 0 bases, and 10 bases lay in between. The CDR3, as DNA: TGTGCCAGCAGTGTCCAGGGGGGCTCCTACGAGCAGTACTTC. Protein product: CASSVQGGSYEQYF. Filled out from reference TRBV2 and TRBJ2-7, the complete variable domain reads EPEVTQTPSHQVTQMGQEVILRCVPISNHLYFYWYRQILGQKVEFLVSFYNNEISEKSEIFDDQFSVERPDGSNFTLKIRSTKLEDSAMYFCASSVQGGSYEQYFGPGTRLTVT.

This chain joins TRBV27 and TRBJ2-2; 8 nucleotides align to TRBD2. Unmatched junction bases numbered 7, after V lost 1 base and J lost 0 bases. The CDR3 length is 18 residues. CDR1 is MNHEY and CDR2 is SMNVEV in the germline V gene (reference sequence). CDR3 residues: CASSLWAGGLTNTGELFF. The CDR3 nucleotides read TGTGCCAGCAGTTTATGGGCGGGGGGCCTAACGAACACCGGGGAGCTGTTTTTT.

The chain has TRBV6-1 and TRBJ2-7, with D possibly being TRBD1 (5 bases). V lost 2 bases, J lost 2 bases, and 10 bases lay in between. This CDR3 is 14 amino acids long. Per germline, CDR1 MNHNS and CDR2 SASEGT. The CDR3: CASSEIGVTYEQYF. The CDR3 bases are TGTGCCAGCAGTGAAATAGGGGTCACCTACGAGCAGTACTTC.

A single count supports this clone. The rearrangement uses TRBV28 and TRBJ2-7; 7 nucleotides align to TRBD2. J was trimmed by 2 bases and V by 1 base; bases with no gene match: 5. The CDR3 has 15 residues. Germline V gene lookup returns CDR1 MDHEN and CDR2 SYDVKM. This CDR3 reads CASSLSGGRAYEQYF. The DNA for the CDR3 is TGTGCCAGCAGTTTATCTGGCGGGAGAGCCTACGAGCAGTACTTC.

This clone was recorded many times. At one boundary the junction diverges from the germline segment, which might be a read error. Distinct nucleotide sequences in the sample also encode this CDR3. The V and J genes are TRBV5-1 and TRBJ1-1; perhaps TRBD1 as D (5 bases). Germline assignment: CDR1 SGHRS and CDR2 YFSETQ. The CDR3 runs 13 residues. CDR3 amino acids: CASSLASGTEAFF. The CDR3 DNA reads as TGTGCCAGCAGCTTGGCCTCAGGGACTGAAGCTTTCTTT.

The rearrangement links TRBV11-3 to TRBJ2-7; D perhaps matches TRBD1 (5 bases). This CDR3 is built from 13 residues. Deletions cut 3 bases from V and 1 base from J, with 7 bases between. Germline V gene sequence: CDR1 SGHNT, CDR2 YENEEA. For the CDR3, the DNA is TGTGCCAGCAGCTTGCAGGGTTCCTACGAGCAGTACTTC. It codes for CASSLQGSYEQYF.

The chain carries TRBV7-2 and TRBJ2-3; possible D gene TRBD1, 6 bases. V was clipped by 6 bases and J by 4 bases, with 17 bases between them. The germline gives CDR1 SGHTA, CDR2 FQGNSA. CDR3 length equals 15 residues. In nucleotides, the CDR3 is TGTGCCAGCAGATTACAGGGTCCTGGTGCAGATACGCAGTATTTT. Its protein is CASRLQGPGADTQYF.

This clone showed up just a few times. V is TRBV7-9 and J is TRBJ1-1; D not certain. The V gene lost 5 bases and the J gene lost 1 base, with 14 bases spanning the gap. The CDR3 is 15 amino acids. CDR1 and CDR2 from the germline V gene are SEHNR and FQNEAQ (reference sequence). The CDR3 loop is CASSPPRWENTEAFF. CDR3 DNA sequence: TGTGCCAGCAGCCCCCCCCGATGGGAGAACACTGAAGCTTTCTTT.

The genes are TRBV29-1 and TRBJ2-3; TRBD2 agrees at 16 bases. The CDR3 contains 17 residues. The germline CDR1 and CDR2 sequences are SQVTM and ANQGSEA. J was trimmed by 4 bases and V by 6 bases; bases with no gene match: 10. CDR3 sequence reads: CSVRGGTSGRVADTQYF. Here the CDR3 DNA reads TGCAGCGTCCGTGGCGGGACTAGCGGGAGGGTGGCAGATACGCAGTATTTT.

V and J are TRBV11-2 and TRBJ2-2; 11 nucleotides align to TRBD2. Per germline, CDR1 SGHAT and CDR2 FQNNGV. V was clipped by 2 bases and J by 4 bases; unmatched bases: 6. The CDR3 length is 17 residues. The CDR3 loop reads CASSLISGTSGTGELFF. The CDR3 DNA reads as TGTGCCAGCAGCTTAATCTCAGGGACTAGCGGCACCGGGGAGCTGTTTTTT.

J is TRBJ2-7 and V is TRBV5-4, with 8 positions matching TRBD2. The J segment lost 3 bases and the V segment lost 3 bases, leaving 2 bases of the junction unmatched. Germline CDR1 and CDR2: SGHNT and YYREEE (reference sequence). The CDR3 is made up of 13 amino acids. The CDR3 spells CASSWGLGYEQYF. DNA for the CDR3: TGTGCCAGCAGCTGGGGACTAGGCTACGAGCAGTACTTC.

This chain joins TRBV19 and TRBJ2-5; 9 bases match TRBD1. The CDR3 covers 13 residues. In germline, CDR1 is LNHDA, CDR2 SQIVND (reference sequence). After removal of 7 bases from V and 4 bases from J, the junction contained 4 bases not matched to a gene. CDR3 region: CASNDRGRETQYF. The CDR3 DNA is TGTGCCAGTAATGACAGGGGGAGAGAGACCCAGTACTTC. Supplemented by reference TRBV19 and TRBJ2-5, the full variable domain reads DGGITQSPKYLFRKEGQNVTLSCEQNLNHDAMYWYRQDPGQGLRLIYYSQIVNDFQKGDIAEGYSVSREKKESFPLTVTSAQKNPTAFYLCASNDRGRETQYFGPGTRLLVL.

The chain joins TRBV15 to TRBJ2-1; D is perhaps TRBD1 or TRBD2 (5 bases each). Germline CDR1 reads LNHNV; CDR2 reads YYDKDF (reference sequence). V was pared by 1 base and J by 5 bases, with 15 bases between. The CDR3 has 16 residues. DNA of the CDR3: TGTGCCACCAGCAGAGGCCGGGACGGACGGGACAATGAGCAGTTCTTC. Its protein product is CATSRGRDGRDNEQFF.